This T cell receptor beta chain was documented in a study of CD8 T cells in ankylosing spondylitis. For TCR beta, libraries came from quantitative 5'-RACE with molecular barcodes. TCRdb ran MiXCR on the 5' RACE reads and lists one entry per CDR3 protein. The data hold over 600,000 distinct CDR3 sequences, with roughly 19% observed a single time. General study points: One TCR beta motif, made up of eight highly homologous variants, appeared characteristic of ankylosing spondylitis blood. Previously reported in reactive arthritis synovial fluid and blood were some of the motif variants. The authors reported significant enrichment of disease-linked clones in matched ankylosing spondylitis synovial fluid.

Only a few counts were recorded for this clonotype. Its antigen is as yet unknown. V shed 3 bases, J shed 8 bases, and the junction held 10 bases outside the gene matches. CDR3 length equals 15 residues. The germline gives CDR1 SGHNT, CDR2 YENEEA. This receptor was identified in a male donor with ankylosing spondylitis. V is TRBV11-3 and J is TRBJ2-1, with 7 bases aligning to TRBD2. The sample taken for sequencing was blood, either unsorted or a sorted T cell fraction (not recorded which). Here the CDR3 reads CASSFGGGRGDEQFF. CDR3 sequence (DNA): TGTGCCAGCAGCTTCGGAGGAGGGAGGGGCGATGAGCAGTTCTTC.